Described below is a single TCR beta chain sequence and its context. Antigen: not known. This entry comes from a study of PD-L1 blockade in urothelial cancer. As for the study in general: It was at some point between 2012 and 2014 that patients started atezolizumab at 1,200 mg intravenously every 3 weeks. Prior chemotherapy in patients spanned 0 to 3 regimens. It was at 3 weeks (second dose) and 6 weeks after treatment start that blood was analyzed.

Time point denoted: peripheral blood 6 weeks after treatment start. Assay: immunoSEQ multiplex PCR; the TCRdb copy retains only in-frame clones and omits some. In the table there are under 150,000 clones, roughly 91% of which are singletons. Germline CDR1 reads SGHRS; CDR2 reads YFSETQ. J gave up 10 bases and V 4 bases, and 6 bases lay outside the gene matches. There are 14 residues in the CDR3. Study conclusions and caveats: When pretreatment blood TCR clonality was below the median, it predicted better survival.

Sample: PBMCs, taken around atezolizumab (anti-PD-L1) treatment. The sequence came from a man in his 60s with urothelial cancer. This chain connects TRBV5-1 to TRBJ1-6; the match to TRBD1 covers 9 bases. CDR3 coding DNA: TGCGCCAGCAGCCCTGGGACAGGGCTCTCACCCCTCCACTTT. It encodes CASSPGTGLSPLHF.